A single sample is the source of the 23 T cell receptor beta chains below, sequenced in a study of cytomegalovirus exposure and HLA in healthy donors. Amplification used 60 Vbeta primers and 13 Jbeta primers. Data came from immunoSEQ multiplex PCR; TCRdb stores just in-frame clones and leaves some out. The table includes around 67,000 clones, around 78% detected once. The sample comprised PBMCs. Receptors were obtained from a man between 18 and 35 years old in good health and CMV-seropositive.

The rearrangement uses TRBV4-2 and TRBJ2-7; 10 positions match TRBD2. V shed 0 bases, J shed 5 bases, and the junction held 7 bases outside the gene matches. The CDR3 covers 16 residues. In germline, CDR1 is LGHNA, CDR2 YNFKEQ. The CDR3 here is CASSQDPSGSTDEQYF. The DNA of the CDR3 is TGTGCCAGCAGCCAAGATCCTAGCGGGAGTACCGACGAGCAGTACTTC.

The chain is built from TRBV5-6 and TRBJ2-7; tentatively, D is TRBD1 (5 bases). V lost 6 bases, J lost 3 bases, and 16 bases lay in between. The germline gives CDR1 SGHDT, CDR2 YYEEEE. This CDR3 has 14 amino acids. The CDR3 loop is CASNLQGRDYEQYF. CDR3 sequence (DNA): TGTGCCAGCAACCTTCAGGGCCGCGACTACGAGCAGTACTTC.

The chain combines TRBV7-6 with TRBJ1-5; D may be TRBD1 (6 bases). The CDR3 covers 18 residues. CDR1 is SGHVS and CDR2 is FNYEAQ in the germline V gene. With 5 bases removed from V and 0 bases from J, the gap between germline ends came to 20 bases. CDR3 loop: CASSPDRQEYYSNQPQHF. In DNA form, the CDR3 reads TGTGCCAGCAGCCCCGACAGACAGGAATACTATAGCAATCAGCCCCAGCATTTT.

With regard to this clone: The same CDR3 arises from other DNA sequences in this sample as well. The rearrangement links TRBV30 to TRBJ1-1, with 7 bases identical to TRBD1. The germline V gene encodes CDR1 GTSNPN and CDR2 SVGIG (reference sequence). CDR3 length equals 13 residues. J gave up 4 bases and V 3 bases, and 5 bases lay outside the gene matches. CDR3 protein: CAWRGQGGTEAFF. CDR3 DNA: TGTGCCTGGAGAGGGCAGGGGGGCACTGAAGCTTTCTTT.

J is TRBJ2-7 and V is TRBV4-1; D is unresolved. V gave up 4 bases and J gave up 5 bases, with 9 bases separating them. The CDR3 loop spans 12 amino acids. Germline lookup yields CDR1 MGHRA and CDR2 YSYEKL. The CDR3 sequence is CASSPSGDEQYF. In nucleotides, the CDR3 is TGCGCCAGCAGCCCATCCGGAGACGAGCAGTACTTC.

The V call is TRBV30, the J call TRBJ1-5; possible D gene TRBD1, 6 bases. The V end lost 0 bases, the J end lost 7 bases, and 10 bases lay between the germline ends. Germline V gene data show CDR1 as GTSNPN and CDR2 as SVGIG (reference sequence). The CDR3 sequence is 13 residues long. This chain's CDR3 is CAWSVQGKQPQHF. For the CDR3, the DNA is TGTGCCTGGAGTGTACAGGGAAAGCAGCCCCAGCATTTT. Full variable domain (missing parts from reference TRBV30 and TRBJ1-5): SQTIHQWPATLVQPVGSPLSLECTVEGTSNPNLYWYRQAAGRGLQLLFYSVGIGQISSEVPQNLSASRPQDRQFILSSKKLLLSDSGFYLCAWSVQGKQPQHFGDGTRLSIL.

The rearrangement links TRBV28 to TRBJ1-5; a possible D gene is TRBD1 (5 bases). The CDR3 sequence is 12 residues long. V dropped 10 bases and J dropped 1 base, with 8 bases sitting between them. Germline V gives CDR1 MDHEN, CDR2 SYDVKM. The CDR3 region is CATGWSNQPQHF. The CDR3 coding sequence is TGTGCCACAGGGTGGAGCAATCAGCCCCAGCATTTT.

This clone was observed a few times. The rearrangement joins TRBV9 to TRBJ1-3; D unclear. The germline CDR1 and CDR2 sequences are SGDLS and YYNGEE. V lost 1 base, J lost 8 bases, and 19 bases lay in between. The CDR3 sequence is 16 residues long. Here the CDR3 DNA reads TGTGCCAGCAGCGTATCCGGGGAAACCGCCGTGGACACCATATATTTT. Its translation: CASSVSGETAVDTIYF.

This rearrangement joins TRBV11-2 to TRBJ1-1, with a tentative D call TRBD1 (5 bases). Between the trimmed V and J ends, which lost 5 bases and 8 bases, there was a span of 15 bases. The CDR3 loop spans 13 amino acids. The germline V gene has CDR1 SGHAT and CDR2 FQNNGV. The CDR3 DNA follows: TGTGCCAGCAGCCCTGCGGGGGGTTCGGAAGCTTTCTTT. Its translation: CASSPAGGSEAFF.

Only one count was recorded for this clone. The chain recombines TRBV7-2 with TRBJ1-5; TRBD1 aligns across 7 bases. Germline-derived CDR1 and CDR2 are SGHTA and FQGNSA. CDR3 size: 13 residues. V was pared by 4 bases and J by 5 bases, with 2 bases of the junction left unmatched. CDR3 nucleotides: TGTGCCAGCAGCTACCAGGGGGATCAGCCCCAGCATTTT. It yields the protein CASSYQGDQPQHF. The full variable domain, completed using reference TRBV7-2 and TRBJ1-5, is GAGVSQSPSNKVTEKGKDVELRCDPISGHTALYWYRQSLGQGLEFLIYFQGNSAPDKSGLPSDRFSAERTGGSVSTLTIQRTQQEDSAVYLCASSYQGDQPQHFGDGTRLSIL.

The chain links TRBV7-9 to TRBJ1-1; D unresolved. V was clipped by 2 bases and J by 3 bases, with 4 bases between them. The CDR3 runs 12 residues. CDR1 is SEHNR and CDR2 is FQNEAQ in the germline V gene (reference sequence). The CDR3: CASSLPDTEAFF. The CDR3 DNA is TGTGCCAGCAGCTTACCGGACACTGAAGCTTTCTTT.

DNA for the CDR3: TGTGCCAGCAGCCCCGGACTAGCGGGGCTCACCGAGCAGTACTTC. Encoded protein: CASSPGLAGLTEQYF. The chain joins TRBV5-6 to TRBJ2-7; 12 bases align to TRBD2. V gave up 4 bases and J gave up 6 bases; unmatched junction bases: 8. The CDR3 is made up of 15 amino acids. Germline V gene lookup returns CDR1 SGHDT and CDR2 YYEEEE.

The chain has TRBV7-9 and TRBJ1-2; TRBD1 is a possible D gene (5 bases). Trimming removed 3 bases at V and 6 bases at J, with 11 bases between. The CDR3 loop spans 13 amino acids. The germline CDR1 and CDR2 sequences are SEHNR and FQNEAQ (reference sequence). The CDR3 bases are TGTGCCAGCAGCTTTTGGGGCTACGATGGCTACACCTTC. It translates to CASSFWGYDGYTF.

CDR3 in amino acids: CAWRPRGNTGELFF. CDR3 sequence (DNA): TGTGCCTGGAGACCCCGGGGGAACACCGGGGAGCTGTTTTTT. This chain connects TRBV30 to TRBJ2-2; possible D gene TRBD2, 5 bases. V was cut by 3 bases and J by 1 base, with 9 bases left in between. The CDR3 loop spans 14 amino acids. The germline CDR1 and CDR2 sequences are GTSNPN and SVGIG (reference sequence).

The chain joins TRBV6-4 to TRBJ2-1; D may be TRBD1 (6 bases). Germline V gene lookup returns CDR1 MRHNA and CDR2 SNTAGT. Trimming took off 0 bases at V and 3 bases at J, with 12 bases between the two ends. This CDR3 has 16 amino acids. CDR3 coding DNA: TGTGCCAGCAGTGACTCGGGCAGGGGTGGCTACAATGAGCAGTTCTTC. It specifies CASSDSGRGGYNEQFF.

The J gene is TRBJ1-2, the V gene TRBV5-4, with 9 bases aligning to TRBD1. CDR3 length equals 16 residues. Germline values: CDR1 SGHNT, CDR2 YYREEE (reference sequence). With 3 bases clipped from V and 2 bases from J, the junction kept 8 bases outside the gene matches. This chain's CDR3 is CASSSEGTGPNYGYTF. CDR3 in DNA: TGTGCCAGCAGCTCAGAGGGGACAGGGCCAAACTATGGCTACACCTTC.

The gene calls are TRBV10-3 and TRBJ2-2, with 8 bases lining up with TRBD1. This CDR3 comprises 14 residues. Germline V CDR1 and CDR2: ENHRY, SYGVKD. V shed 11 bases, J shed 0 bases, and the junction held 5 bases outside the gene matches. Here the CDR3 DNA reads TGTGCCGTGACAGGGGAGGCGAACACCGGGGAGCTGTTTTTT. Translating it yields CAVTGEANTGELFF.

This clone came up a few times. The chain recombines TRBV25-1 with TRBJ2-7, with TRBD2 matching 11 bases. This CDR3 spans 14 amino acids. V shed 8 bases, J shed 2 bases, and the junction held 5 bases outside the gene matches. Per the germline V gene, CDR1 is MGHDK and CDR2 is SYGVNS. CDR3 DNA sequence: TGTGCCAGCTGCGGGACTAGCGGAACCTACGAGCAGTACGTC. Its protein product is CASCGTSGTYEQYV.

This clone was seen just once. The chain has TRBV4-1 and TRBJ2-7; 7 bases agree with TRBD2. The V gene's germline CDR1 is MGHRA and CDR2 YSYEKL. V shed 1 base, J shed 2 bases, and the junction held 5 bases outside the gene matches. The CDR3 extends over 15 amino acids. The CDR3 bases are TGCGCCAGCAGCCAAGTTGACCGGGGGGCCTACGAGCAGTACTTC. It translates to CASSQVDRGAYEQYF.

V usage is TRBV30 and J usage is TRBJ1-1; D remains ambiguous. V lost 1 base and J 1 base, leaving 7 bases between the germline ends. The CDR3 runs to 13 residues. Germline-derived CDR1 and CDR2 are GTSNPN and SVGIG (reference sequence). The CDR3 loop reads CAWSAQRNTEAFF. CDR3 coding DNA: TGTGCCTGGAGTGCACAGAGGAACACTGAAGCTTTCTTT.

The CDR3 DNA follows: TGTGCCAGCACTAGAGGAGGAGGTACGGAGCAGTACTTC. It specifies CASTRGGGTEQYF. The J gene is TRBJ2-7, the V gene TRBV2; maybe TRBD2 (5 bases). V was clipped by 7 bases and J by 7 bases, with 17 bases between them. Germline-derived CDR1 and CDR2 are SNHLY and FYNNEI. The length of the CDR3 is 13 residues. Full variable domain (missing parts from reference TRBV2 and TRBJ2-7): EPEVTQTPSHQVTQMGQEVILRCVPISNHLYFYWYRQILGQKVEFLVSFYNNEISEKSEIFDDQFSVERPDGSNFTLKIRSTKLEDSAMYFCASTRGGGTEQYFGPGTRLTVT.

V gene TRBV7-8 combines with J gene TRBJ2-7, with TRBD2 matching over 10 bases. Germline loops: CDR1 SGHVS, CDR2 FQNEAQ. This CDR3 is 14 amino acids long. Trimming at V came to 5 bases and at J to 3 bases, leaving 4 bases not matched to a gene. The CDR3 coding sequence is TGTGCCAGCAGCCCCCAGCGGGAGGGCTACGAGCAGTACTTC. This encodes CASSPQREGYEQYF.

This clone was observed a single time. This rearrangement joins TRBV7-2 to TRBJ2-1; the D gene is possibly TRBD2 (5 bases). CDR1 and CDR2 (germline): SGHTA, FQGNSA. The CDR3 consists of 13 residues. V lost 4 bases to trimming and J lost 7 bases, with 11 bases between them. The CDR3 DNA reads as TGTGCCAGCAGCTCCCTGGGCGGGAATGAGCAGTTCTTC. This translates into CASSSLGGNEQFF.